This T cell receptor (beta chain) is drawn from a study of T cell responses to AZD1222 COVID-19 vaccine. The study's findings and limits: Variant regions that are unmutated are reportedly the target of nearly half of spike-specific TCRs. Females made up more of the donors, who were largely white British, and clonal diversity may have come out too low. Spike-specific TCR repertoires showed rising breadth and depth after two AZD1222 doses.

Method: immunoSEQ multiplex PCR; TCRdb's copy keeps in-frame clones and lacks some. The sample comprises roughly 100,000 clones, nearly 95% of which are singletons, and about 5% rests with the top ten. Concerning this clone itself: Its antigen is unidentified.

This CDR3 has 13 residues. The V gene end was trimmed by 5 bases and the J gene end by 8 bases; junction bases not matched to a gene: 9. The source material was peripheral blood, sampled on day 0 of AZD1222 vaccination. This receptor was obtained from an adult in good health. The chain has TRBV5-3 and TRBJ1-2, with 7 bases identical to TRBD1. TRBV5-3 is identified as an open reading frame with a role that is uncertain. CDR3 amino acids: CARRYRQGQGYTF. In DNA form, the CDR3 reads TGTGCCAGAAGGTACAGACAGGGCCAAGGCTACACCTTC.